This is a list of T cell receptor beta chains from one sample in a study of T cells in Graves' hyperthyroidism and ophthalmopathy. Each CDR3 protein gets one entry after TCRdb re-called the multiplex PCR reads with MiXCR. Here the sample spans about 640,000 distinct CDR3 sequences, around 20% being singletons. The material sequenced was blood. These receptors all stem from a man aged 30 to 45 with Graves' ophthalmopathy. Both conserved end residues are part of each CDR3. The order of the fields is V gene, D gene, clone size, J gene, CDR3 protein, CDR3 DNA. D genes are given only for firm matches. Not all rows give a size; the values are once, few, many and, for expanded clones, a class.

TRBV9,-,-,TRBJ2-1,CASSPKVPGLKNEQFF,TGTGCCAGCAGCCCCAAGGTCCCGGGACTTAAAAATGAGCAGTTCTTC
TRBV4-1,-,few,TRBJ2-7,CASSQQRVGFPYEQYF,TGCGCCAGCAGCCAACAACGCGTCGGGTTTCCCTACGAGCAGTACTTC
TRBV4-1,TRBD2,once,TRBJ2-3,CASSHHAAGGWTDTQYF,TGCGCCAGCAGCCACCACGCAGCGGGAGGGTGGACAGATACGCAGTATTTT
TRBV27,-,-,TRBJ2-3,CASSLGAGVTQYF,TGTGCCAGCAGTTTAGGCGCAGGGGTAACGCAGTATTTT
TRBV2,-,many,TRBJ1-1,CASSVSFTGTSNTEAFF,TGTGCCAGCAGTGTAAGCTTCACCGGGACGTCGAACACTGAAGCTTTCTTT
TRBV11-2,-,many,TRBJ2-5,CASSLEGRGQETQYF,TGTGCCAGCAGCTTAGAGGGACGGGGACAAGAGACCCAGTACTTC
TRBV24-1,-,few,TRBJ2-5,CATSDVDEGSETQYF,TGTGCCACCAGTGATGTCGATGAGGGTTCTGAGACCCAGTACTTC
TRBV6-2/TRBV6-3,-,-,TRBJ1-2,CASAPAFRGIHYGYTF,TGTGCCAGCGCCCCTGCCTTTCGGGGAATCCACTATGGCTACACCTTC
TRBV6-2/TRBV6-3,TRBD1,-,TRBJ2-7,CASSKPGTGFSEQYF,TGTGCCAGCAGTAAACCCGGGACAGGGTTTTCCGAGCAGTACTTC
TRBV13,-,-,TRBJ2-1,CASSLTGHGVDEQFF,TGTGCCAGCAGCTTAACGGGACACGGGGTCGATGAGCAGTTCTTC
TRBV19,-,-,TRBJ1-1,CASSIGTTEAFF,TGTGCCAGTAGTATTGGGACGACCGAAGCTTTCTTT
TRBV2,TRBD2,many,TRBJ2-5,CASRGGAGEETQYF,TGTGCCAGCAGAGGAGGAGCGGGGGAAGAGACCCAGTACTTC
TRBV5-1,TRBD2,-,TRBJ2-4,CASSLVTSGRAVKNIQYF,TGCGCCAGCAGCTTGGTAACTAGCGGGAGGGCGGTCAAAAACATTCAGTACTTC
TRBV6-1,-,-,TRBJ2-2,CASSPLWTVRTNTGELLF,TGTGCCAGCAGTCCACTTTGGACAGTACGAACGAACACCGGGGAGCTGCTTTTT
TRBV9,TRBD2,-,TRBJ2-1,CASSVLQLAGGNEQFF,TGTGCCAGCAGCGTCTTACAACTAGCGGGAGGGAATGAGCAGTTCTTC
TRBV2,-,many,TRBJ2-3,CASSVFPDTQYF,TGTGCCAGCAGTGTCTTCCCAGATACGCAGTATTTT
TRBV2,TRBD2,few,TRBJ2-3,CASRIAGITDTQYF,TGTGCCAGCAGAATAGCGGGCATCACAGATACGCAGTATTTT